This T cell receptor (beta chain) was captured in a study of cytomegalovirus exposure and HLA in healthy donors. For the study at large: A previous analysis identified about 110 million unique TCR beta sequences derived from 180 million or so T cells.

The CDR3 runs to 13 residues. Trimming shortened V by 4 bases and J by 4 bases, and 9 bases separated the two germline ends. The germline gives CDR1 SGHRS, CDR2 YFSETQ. The PCR employed 60 Vbeta primers together with 13 Jbeta primers. Libraries were prepared by immunoSEQ multiplex PCR; TCRdb keeps only in-frame clonotypes and omits some of them. The sample carries 100,000 or so clones, under 80% recorded once. To note about this clone: What it binds is unknown.

Study-wide results and caveats: A later analysis, which compared TCR beta chains of equal frequency, found the HLA-associated ones more clonally expanded.

The clonotype comes from a woman aged 45 to 65 in good health and CMV-seropositive. What was sequenced was PBMCs. V gene TRBV5-1 combines with J gene TRBJ1-5; no firm D call. CDR3 residues: CASSPGVNQPQHF. Written as DNA, the CDR3 is TGCGCCAGCAGCCCCGGGGTAAATCAGCCCCAGCATTTT.